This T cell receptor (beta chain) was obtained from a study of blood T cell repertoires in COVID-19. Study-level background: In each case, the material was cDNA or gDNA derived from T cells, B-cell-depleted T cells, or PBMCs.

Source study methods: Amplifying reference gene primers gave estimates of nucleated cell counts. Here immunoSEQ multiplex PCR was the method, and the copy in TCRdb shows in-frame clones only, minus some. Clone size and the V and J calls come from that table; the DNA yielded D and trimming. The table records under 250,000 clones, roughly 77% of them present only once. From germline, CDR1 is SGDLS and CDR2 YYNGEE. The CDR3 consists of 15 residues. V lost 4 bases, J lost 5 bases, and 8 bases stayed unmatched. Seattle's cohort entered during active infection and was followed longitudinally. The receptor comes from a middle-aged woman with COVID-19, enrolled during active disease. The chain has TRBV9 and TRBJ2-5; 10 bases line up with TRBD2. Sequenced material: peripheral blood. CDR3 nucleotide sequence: TGTGCCAGCAGCCATACTAGCGGGGCCCCGGAGACCCAGTACTTC. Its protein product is CASSHTSGAPETQYF.